This T cell receptor (beta chain) was documented in a study of blood T cell repertoires in COVID-19. Looking at the study overall: Spain, Italy and the United States supplied samples that represented acute and convalescent COVID-19. From T cells, B-cell-depleted T cells, or PBMCs came the material, which was cDNA or gDNA.

The authors' processing: Scientists estimated how many nucleated cells there were by amplifying reference gene primers. TCRdb's table, derived via immunoSEQ multiplex PCR, lists solely in-frame clones and lacks some. Clone size and V and J calls were adopted from that table, with D and trimming inferred from the DNA. The sample consists of 120,000 to 150,000 clones, roughly 89% of them appearing once. The V gene's germline CDR1 is SGHTA and CDR2 FQGNSA. V dropped 1 base and J dropped 3 bases, with 10 bases sitting between them. The CDR3 covers 15 residues. This clonotype was sampled from a woman between 45 and 65 years old with active or convalescent COVID-19. This sequence joins TRBV7-2 and TRBJ1-3; no firm D call. Sample: peripheral blood. CDR3 loop: CASSLGGSSGNTIYF. CDR3 nucleotide sequence: TGTGCCAGCAGCTTAGGAGGGTCAAGTGGAAACACCATATATTTT.